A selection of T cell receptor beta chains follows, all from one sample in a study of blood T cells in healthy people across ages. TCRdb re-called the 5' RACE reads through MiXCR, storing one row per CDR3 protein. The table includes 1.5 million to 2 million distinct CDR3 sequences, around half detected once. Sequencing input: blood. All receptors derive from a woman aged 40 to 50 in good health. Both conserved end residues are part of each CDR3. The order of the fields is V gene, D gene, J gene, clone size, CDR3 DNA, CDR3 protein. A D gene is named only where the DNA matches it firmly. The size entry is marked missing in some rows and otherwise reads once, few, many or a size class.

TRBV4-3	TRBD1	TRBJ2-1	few	TGCGCCAGCAGCCCAAGGATGGGGACAGACTCCTACAATGAGCAGTTCTTC	CASSPRMGTDSYNEQFF
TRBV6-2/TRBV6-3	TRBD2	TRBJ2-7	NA	TGTGCCAGCACGGTGGGGGGGATTCAGTACTTC	CASTVGGIQYF
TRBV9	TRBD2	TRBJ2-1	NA	TGTGCCAGCAGCGTAGTGGTAGCGGGGGGTCATGAGCAGTTCTTC	CASSVVVAGGHEQFF
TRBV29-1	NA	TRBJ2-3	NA	TGCAGCGTTGAAGGGGTGACTACTGATACGCAGTATTTT	CSVEGVTTDTQYF
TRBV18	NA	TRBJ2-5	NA	TGTGCCAACTCACCATCCCAAGAGACCCAGTACTTC	CANSPSQETQYF
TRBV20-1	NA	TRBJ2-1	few	TGCAGTGCTAGAGATGGCCGCGGGGTCAGCTCCTACAATGAGCAGTTCTTC	CSARDGRGVSSYNEQFF
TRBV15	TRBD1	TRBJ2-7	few	TGTGCCACCAGCAGAGATATTGGGACAGGGGGGTACGAGCAGTACTTC	CATSRDIGTGGYEQYF
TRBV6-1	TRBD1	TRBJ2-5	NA	TGTGCCAGCAGTCCCCACTCATTTCGGACAGGGCAAGAGAAGTCCCAGTACTTC	CASSPHSFRTGQEKSQYF
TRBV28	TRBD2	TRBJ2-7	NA	TGTGCCAGCAGTCGAGCGGGGGGCCTCTACAATGAGCAGTACTTC	CASSRAGGLYNEQYF
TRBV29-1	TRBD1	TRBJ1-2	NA	TGCAGCATCCCAGGGGGCACCTTC	CSIPGGTF
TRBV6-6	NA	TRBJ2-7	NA	TGTGCCAGCAGACCTCTCACCGGACTACTGACCTACGAGCAGTACTTC	CASRPLTGLLTYEQYF
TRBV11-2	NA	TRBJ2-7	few	TGTGCCAGCAGGGGGCCTTGGGAGCAGTACTTC	CASRGPWEQYF
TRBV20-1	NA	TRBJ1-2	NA	TGCAGTGCTAGAGATCAGCAGGATGGCTACACCTTC	CSARDQQDGYTF
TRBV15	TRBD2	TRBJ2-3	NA	TGTGCCACCAGCAGAGATGAAGCGGGAGCCACAGATACGCAGTATTTT	CATSRDEAGATDTQYF
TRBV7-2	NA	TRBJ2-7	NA	TGTGCCAGCAGCCGGACACCCTGCGAGCAGTACTTC	CASSRTPCEQYF
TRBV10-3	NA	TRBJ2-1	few	TGTGCCATCAGTGACCCAGGTAGCTCCTACAATGAGCAGTTCTTC	CAISDPGSSYNEQFF
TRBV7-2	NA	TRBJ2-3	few	TGTGCCAGCAGCTTAGCCCCACTAGCACCTAGCACAGATACGCAGTATTTT	CASSLAPLAPSTDTQYF
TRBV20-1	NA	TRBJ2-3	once	TGCAGTGCTAGAGTCCAGCCTCCGGCAGATACGCAGTATTTT	CSARVQPPADTQYF
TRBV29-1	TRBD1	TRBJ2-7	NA	TGCAGCGTTGAGGACCTGGGACAGGGGGCCCACGAGCAGTACTTC	CSVEDLGQGAHEQYF
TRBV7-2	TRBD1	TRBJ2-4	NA	TGTGCCAGCAGCCCGTTGGAAAAAAGGGGGCTAGCCAAAAACATTCAGTACTTC	CASSPLEKRGLAKNIQYF
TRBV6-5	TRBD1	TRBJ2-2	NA	TGTGCCAGCAGACCGGGACAGGCGAACACCGGGGAGCTGTTTTTT	CASRPGQANTGELFF
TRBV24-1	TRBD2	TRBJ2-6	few	TGTGCCACCAGTGAAGGCCAGGGCGGACGCGGGAGAGTCCTGACTTTC	CATSEGQGGRGRVLTF
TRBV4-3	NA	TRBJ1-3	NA	TGCGCCAGCAGCCAAGATGGGACGCCTGGAAACACCATATATTTT	CASSQDGTPGNTIYF
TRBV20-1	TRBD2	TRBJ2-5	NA	TGCAGTGCTAGAGATGTTTTAGCGGGGAATCAAGAGACCCAGTACTTC	CSARDVLAGNQETQYF